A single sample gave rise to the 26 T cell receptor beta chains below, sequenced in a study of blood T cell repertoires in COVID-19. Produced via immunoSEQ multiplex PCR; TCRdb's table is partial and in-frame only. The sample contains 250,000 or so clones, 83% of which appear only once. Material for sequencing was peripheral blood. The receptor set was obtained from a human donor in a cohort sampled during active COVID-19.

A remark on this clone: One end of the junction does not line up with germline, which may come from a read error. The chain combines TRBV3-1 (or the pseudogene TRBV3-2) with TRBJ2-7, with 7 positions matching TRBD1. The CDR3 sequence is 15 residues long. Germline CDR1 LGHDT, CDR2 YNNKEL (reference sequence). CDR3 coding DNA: TGTGCCAGCGGCCAATACCGGGACAGCTCCTACGAGCAGTACTTC. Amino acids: CASGQYRDSSYEQYF.

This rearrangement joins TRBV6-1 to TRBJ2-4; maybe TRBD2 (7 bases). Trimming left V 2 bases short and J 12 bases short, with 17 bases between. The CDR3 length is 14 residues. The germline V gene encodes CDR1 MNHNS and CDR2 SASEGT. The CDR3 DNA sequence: TGTGCCAGCAGTGAAAGGGCGGGGGCGCAACCTCAGTACTTC. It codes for CASSERAGAQPQYF.

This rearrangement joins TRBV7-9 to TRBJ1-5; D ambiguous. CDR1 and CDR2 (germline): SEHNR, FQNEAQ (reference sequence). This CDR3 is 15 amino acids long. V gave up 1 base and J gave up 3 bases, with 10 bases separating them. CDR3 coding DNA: TGTGCCAGCAGCTTAGGCCCGGGTTTCAATCAGCCCCAGCATTTT. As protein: CASSLGPGFNQPQHF. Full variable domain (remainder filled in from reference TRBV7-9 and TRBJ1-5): DTGVSQNPRHKITKRGQNVTFRCDPISEHNRLYWYRQTLGQGPEFLTYFQNEAQLEKSRLLSDRFSAERPKGSFSTLEIQRTEQGDSAMYLCASSLGPGFNQPQHFGDGTRLSIL.

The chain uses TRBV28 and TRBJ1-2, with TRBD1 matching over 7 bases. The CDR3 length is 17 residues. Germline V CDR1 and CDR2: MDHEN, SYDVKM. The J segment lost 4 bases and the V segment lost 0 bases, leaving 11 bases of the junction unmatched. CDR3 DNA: TGTGCCAGCAGTTTATGGGGCAGGGGGAGTGTCAGCTATGGCTACACCTTC. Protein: CASSLWGRGSVSYGYTF.

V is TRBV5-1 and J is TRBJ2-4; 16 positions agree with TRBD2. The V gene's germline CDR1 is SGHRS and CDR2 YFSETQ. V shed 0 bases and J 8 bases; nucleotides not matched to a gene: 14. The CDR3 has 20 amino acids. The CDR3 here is CASSLEKGTSGRAYSDIQYF. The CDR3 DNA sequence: TGCGCCAGCAGCTTGGAGAAGGGGACTAGCGGGAGGGCTTACTCGGACATTCAGTACTTC.

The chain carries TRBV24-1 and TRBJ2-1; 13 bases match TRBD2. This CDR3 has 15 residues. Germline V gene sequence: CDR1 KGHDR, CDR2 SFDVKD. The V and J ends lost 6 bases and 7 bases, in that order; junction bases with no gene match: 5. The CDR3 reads CATSPSTSGRNEQFF. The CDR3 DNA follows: TGTGCCACCAGTCCCTCGACTAGCGGGAGGAATGAGCAGTTCTTC.

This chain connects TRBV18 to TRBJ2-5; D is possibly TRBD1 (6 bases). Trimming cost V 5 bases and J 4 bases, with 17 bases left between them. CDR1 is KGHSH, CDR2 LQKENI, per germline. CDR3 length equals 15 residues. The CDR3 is CASSSNRAPGETQYF. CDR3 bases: TGTGCCAGCTCATCCAACAGGGCCCCGGGAGAGACCCAGTACTTC. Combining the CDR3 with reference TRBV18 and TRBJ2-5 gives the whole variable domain NAGVMQNPRHLVRRRGQEARLRCSPMKGHSHVYWYRQLPEEGLKFMVYLQKENIIDESGMPKERFSAEFPKEGPSILRIQQVVRGDSAAYFCASSSNRAPGETQYFGPGTRLLVL.

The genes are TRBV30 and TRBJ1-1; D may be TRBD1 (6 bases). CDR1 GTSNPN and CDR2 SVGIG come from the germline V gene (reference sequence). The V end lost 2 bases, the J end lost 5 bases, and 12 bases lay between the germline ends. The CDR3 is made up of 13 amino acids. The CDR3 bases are TGTGCCTGGAGTCGCCTTCAGGGGACTGAAGCTTTCTTT. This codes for CAWSRLQGTEAFF.

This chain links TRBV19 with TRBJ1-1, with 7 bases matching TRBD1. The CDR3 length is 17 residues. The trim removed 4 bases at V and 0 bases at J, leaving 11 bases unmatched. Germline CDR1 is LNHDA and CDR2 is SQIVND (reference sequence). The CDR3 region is CASSKPPQGVMNTEAFF. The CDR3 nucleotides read TGTGCCAGTAGTAAGCCCCCCCAGGGGGTTATGAACACTGAAGCTTTCTTT.

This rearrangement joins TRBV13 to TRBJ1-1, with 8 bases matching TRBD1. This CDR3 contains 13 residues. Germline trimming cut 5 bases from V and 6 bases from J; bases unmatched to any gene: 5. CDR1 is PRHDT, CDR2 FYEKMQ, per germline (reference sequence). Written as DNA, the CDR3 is TGTGCCAGCAGCCGGACAGGGACCGCTGAAGCTTTCTTT. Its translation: CASSRTGTAEAFF.

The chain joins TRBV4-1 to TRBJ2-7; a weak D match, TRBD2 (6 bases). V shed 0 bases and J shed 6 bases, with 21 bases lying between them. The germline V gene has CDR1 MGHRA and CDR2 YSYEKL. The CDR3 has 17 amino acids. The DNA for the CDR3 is TGCGCCAGCAGCCAAGATCATCTGGGGGGATTCTTTGCCGAGCAGTACTTC. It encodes CASSQDHLGGFFAEQYF.

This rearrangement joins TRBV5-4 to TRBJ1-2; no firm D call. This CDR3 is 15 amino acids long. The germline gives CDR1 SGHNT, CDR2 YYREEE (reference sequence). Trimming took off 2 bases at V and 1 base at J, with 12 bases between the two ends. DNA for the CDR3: TGTGCCAGCAGCTTCCGGGGTGGAGATAACTATGGCTACACCTTC. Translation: CASSFRGGDNYGYTF.

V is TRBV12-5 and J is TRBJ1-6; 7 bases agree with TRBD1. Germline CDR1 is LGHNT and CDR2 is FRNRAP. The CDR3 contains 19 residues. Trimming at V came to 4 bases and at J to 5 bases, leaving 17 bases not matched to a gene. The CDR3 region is CASGSMATKQGKNNSPLHF. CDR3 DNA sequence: TGTGCTAGTGGTTCGATGGCCACAAAACAGGGGAAGAATAATTCACCCCTCCACTTT.

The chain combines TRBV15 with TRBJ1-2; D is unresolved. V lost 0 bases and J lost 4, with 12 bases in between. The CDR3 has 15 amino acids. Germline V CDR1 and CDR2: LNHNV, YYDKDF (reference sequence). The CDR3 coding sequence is TGTGCCACCAGCAGAGATCGGAGCAGCACCTATGGCTACACCTTC. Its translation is CATSRDRSSTYGYTF.

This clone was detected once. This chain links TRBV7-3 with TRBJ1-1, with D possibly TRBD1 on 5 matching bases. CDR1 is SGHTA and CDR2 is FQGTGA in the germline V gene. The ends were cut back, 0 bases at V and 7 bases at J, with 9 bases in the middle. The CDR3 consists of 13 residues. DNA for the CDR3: TGTGCCAGCAGCTTAACAGCAGGGTTTGAAGCTTTCTTT. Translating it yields CASSLTAGFEAFF.

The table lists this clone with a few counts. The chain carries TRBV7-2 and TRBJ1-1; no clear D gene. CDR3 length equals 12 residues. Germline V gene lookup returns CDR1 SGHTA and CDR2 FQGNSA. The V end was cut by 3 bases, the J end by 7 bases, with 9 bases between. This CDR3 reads CASSLQALEAFF. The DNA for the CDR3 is TGTGCCAGCAGCTTGCAAGCCCTTGAAGCTTTCTTT.

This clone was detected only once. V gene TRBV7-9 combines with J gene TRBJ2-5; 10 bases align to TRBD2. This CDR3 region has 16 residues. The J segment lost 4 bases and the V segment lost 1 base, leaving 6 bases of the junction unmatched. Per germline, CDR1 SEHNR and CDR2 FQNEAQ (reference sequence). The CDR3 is CASSLDLAGATETQYF. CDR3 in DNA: TGTGCCAGCAGCTTAGACCTAGCGGGAGCGACAGAGACCCAGTACTTC.

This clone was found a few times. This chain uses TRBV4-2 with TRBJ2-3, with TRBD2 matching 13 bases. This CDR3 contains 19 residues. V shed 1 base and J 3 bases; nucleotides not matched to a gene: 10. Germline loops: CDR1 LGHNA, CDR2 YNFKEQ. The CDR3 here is CASSQALTSGRRGTDTQYF. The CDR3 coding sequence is TGTGCCAGCAGCCAAGCGTTGACTAGCGGGAGGAGGGGTACAGATACGCAGTATTTT.

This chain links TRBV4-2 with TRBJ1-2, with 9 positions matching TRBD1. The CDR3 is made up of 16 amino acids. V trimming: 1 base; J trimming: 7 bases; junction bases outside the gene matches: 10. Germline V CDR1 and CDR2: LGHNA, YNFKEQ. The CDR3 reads CASSQGPGQGNLGYTF. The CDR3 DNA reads TGTGCCAGCAGCCAAGGGCCGGGACAGGGAAATCTTGGCTACACCTTC.

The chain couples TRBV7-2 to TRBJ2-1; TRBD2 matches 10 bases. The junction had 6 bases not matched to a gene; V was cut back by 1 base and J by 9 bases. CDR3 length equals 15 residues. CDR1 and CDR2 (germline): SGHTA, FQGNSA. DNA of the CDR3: TGTGCCAGCAGCTTAGGGAGCGGGAGGGTCCGTGAGCAGTTCTTC. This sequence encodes CASSLGSGRVREQFF.

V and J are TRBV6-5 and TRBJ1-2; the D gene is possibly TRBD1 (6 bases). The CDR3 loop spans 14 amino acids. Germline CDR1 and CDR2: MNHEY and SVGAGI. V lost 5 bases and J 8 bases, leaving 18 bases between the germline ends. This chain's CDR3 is CASSPSARTAGYTF. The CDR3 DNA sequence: TGTGCCAGCAGTCCCTCGGCCCGGACAGCCGGCTACACCTTC.

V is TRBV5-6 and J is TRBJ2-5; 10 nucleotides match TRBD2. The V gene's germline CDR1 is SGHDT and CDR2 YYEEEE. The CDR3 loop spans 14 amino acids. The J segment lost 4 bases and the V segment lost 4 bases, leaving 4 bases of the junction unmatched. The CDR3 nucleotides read TGTGCCAGCAGCGGCCTAGCGGGGGTAGAGACCCAGTACTTC. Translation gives CASSGLAGVETQYF.

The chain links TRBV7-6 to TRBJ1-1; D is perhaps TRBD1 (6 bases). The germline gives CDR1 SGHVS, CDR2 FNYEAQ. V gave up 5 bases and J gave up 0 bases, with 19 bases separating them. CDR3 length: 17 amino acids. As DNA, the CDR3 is TGTGCCAGCAGCCCTAGTGGGGGGGCTCGGGTGAACACTGAAGCTTTCTTT. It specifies CASSPSGGARVNTEAFF.

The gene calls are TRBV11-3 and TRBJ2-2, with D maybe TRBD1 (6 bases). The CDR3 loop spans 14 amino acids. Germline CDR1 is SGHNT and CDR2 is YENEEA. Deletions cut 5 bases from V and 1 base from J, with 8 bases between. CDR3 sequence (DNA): TGTGCCAGCAGCCCGACAGGGAACACCGGGGAGCTGTTTTTT. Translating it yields CASSPTGNTGELFF.

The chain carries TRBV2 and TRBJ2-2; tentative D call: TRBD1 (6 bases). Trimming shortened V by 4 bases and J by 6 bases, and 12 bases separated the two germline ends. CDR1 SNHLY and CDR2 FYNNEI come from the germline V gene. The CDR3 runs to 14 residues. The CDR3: CASSVLQGAGELFF. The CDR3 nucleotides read TGTGCCAGCAGTGTTTTACAGGGAGCCGGGGAGCTGTTTTTT.

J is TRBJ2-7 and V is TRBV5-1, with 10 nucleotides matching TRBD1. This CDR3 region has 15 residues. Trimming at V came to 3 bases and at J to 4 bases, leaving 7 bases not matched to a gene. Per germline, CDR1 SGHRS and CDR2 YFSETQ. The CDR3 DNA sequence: TGCGCCAGCAGCTCCGGGACAGGGGAACTTTACGAGCAGTACTTC. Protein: CASSSGTGELYEQYF.